The clone carrying this T cell receptor (beta chain) came up a few times. TCRdb passed the 5' RACE reads through MiXCR, listing each CDR3 protein once. In the table there are roughly 450,000 distinct CDR3 sequences, 18% of which are singletons. The source of the sample is a study of T-cell memory formation after mild COVID-19. The length of the CDR3 is 15 residues. Per germline, CDR1 LGHDT and CDR2 YNNKEL (reference sequence). The ends were cut back, 4 bases at V and 3 bases at J, with 13 bases in the middle. Source material: PBMCs or a T cell subset sorted from them (not recorded which). This sequence was found in an adult woman who had mild COVID-19 (a few samples of this study predate the infection). Cell type and time point are not known. The gene calls are TRBV3-1 and TRBJ2-1; D is perhaps TRBD2 (6 bases). CDR3 bases: TGTGCCAGCAGCCCTACTAGCCGGAACTACAATGAGCAGTTCTTC. Translated, it gives CASSPTSRNYNEQFF.